The T cell receptor (beta chain) described here comes from a study of beta chain features in type 1 diabetes. Every donor had blood drawn once into heparin, around 120 mL on average. Purity (above 95%) was reached by all sorted populations. Study-level points and caveats: Naive, central memory and Treg TCRB repertoires seemed to resemble each other more closely in patients than they did in healthy donors. Patients with type 1 diabetes showed fewer VDJ junction insertions and more deletions.

Reverse transcribing all isolated RNA meant expressed TCRB transcripts were sequenced. Profiling relied on immunoSEQ multiplex PCR, and the TCRdb table lists in-frame clones only, not all of them. The table includes hundreds of thousands of clones, around a sixth detected once. This clone was detected only a few times. Its antigen is unidentified. Losses at the gene ends were 5 bases for V and 0 bases for J; bases not matched to a gene: 9. CDR1 and CDR2 from the germline V gene are SEHNR and FQNEAQ (reference sequence). This CDR3 has 19 amino acids. Sequencing was carried out using naive CD4+ T cells from blood. The chain joins TRBV7-9 to TRBJ2-2; 13 nucleotides match TRBD2. The TCR sequence derives from a man between 18 and 35 years old in good health. The CDR3, as DNA: TGTGCCAGCAGCCGCTTTAAGGGGACTAGCGGGACGAACACCGGGGAGCTGTTTTTT. Its protein product is CASSRFKGTSGTNTGELFF.